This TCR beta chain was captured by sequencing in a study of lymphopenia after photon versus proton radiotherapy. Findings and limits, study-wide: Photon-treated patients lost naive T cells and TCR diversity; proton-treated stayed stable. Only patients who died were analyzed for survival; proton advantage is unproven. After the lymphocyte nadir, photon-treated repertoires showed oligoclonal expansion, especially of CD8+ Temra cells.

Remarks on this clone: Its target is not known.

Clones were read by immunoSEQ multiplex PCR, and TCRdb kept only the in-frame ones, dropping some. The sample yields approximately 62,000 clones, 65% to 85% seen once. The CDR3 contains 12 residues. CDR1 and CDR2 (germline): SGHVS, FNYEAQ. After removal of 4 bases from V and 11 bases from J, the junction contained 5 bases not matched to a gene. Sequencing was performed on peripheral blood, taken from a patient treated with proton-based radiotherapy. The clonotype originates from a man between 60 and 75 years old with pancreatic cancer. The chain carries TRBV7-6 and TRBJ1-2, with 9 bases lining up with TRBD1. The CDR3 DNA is TGTGCCAGCAGCTCGGGACAGGGTTTATACACCTTC. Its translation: CASSSGQGLYTF.